Below are 11 T cell receptor beta chains sequenced from a single sample in a study of T cells in localized non-small cell lung cancer. Method: immunoSEQ multiplex PCR; TCRdb's copy keeps in-frame clones and lacks some. Here the sample spans more than 25,000 clones, approximately 90% being singletons. This specimen consisted of peripheral blood, obtained before any cancer treatment. The receptor source for this set is a female donor older than 55 with stage III squamous cell lung carcinoma.

The V call is TRBV9, the J call TRBJ2-2; weak D call: TRBD1 (6 bases). The germline gives CDR1 SGDLS, CDR2 YYNGEE. V lost 0 bases and J 3 bases, leaving 9 bases between the germline ends. The CDR3 runs to 15 residues. The CDR3 nucleotides are TGTGCCAGCAGCGTAGCAGGGGCAGACACCGGGGAGCTGTTTTTT. It encodes CASSVAGADTGELFF.

The rearrangement uses TRBV27 and TRBJ2-7; D gene unclear. The CDR3 sequence is 15 residues long. Trimming removed 4 bases from V and 0 bases from J, with 13 bases in between. From germline, CDR1 is MNHEY and CDR2 SMNVEV (reference sequence). CDR3 loop: CASSYDWGTSYEQYF. The DNA for the CDR3 is TGTGCCAGCAGTTACGATTGGGGAACCTCCTACGAGCAGTACTTC.

The chain employs TRBV7-8 and TRBJ1-5; no definite D call. Per germline, CDR1 SGHVS and CDR2 FQNEAQ. The CDR3 is made up of 15 amino acids. Trimming cost V 1 base and J 9 bases, with 16 bases left between them. CDR3 loop: CASSLDGSFRRPQHF. The CDR3 bases are TGTGCCAGCAGCTTAGACGGGTCCTTCCGTCGGCCCCAGCATTTT.

V gene TRBV7-9 combines with J gene TRBJ1-2, with TRBD1 as a possible D gene (5 bases). CDR3 length: 13 amino acids. The V and J ends lost 8 bases and 5 bases respectively, with 15 bases between them. Germline V CDR1 and CDR2: SEHNR, FQNEAQ (reference sequence). Written as DNA, the CDR3 is TGTGCCAGCTCAACAGGCGACGGGTATGGCTACACCTTC. This translates into CASSTGDGYGYTF.

The chain recombines TRBV19 with TRBJ1-1; D unresolved. The CDR3 runs to 15 residues. From germline, CDR1 is LNHDA and CDR2 SQIVND (reference sequence). V was pared by 0 bases and J by 0 bases, with 8 bases between. Here the CDR3 reads CASSIDNSLNTEAFF. The CDR3 DNA is TGTGCCAGTAGTATAGACAACTCATTGAACACTGAAGCTTTCTTT.

This chain connects TRBV27 to TRBJ1-6; D gene uncertain. The germline V gene has CDR1 MNHEY and CDR2 SMNVEV (reference sequence). CDR3 length: 19 amino acids. The V end lost 2 bases, the J end lost 0 bases, and 17 bases lay between the germline ends. DNA of the CDR3: TGTGCCAGCAGTTTAAAAAAGGACCCCAATCGCTCCTATAATTCACCCCTCCACTTT. This encodes CASSLKKDPNRSYNSPLHF.

This clone was observed a single time. J is TRBJ2-5 and V is TRBV2; D possibly matches TRBD1 or TRBD2 (5 bases each). The J call is in doubt because the DNA end fits TRBJ2-7 better. Germline V gene data show CDR1 as SNHLY and CDR2 as FYNNEI. The CDR3 runs 14 residues. CDR3 in DNA: TGTGCCAGCACCGGGGCTTATAGCTCCTACGAGCAGTACTTC. This encodes CASTGAYSSYEQYF.

The V gene is TRBV11-2, the J gene TRBJ2-5; no reliable D call. Trimming stripped 0 bases from V and 5 bases from J, with 7 bases between. The CDR3 covers 13 residues. Per the germline V gene, CDR1 is SGHAT and CDR2 is FQNNGV. The CDR3 DNA sequence: TGTGCCAGCAGCTTAGAACCGGAGGAGACCCAGTACTTC. Its translation is CASSLEPEETQYF.

V gene TRBV19 combines with J gene TRBJ2-3; D is uncertain. This CDR3 is built from 12 residues. CDR1 is LNHDA, CDR2 SQIVND, per germline (reference sequence). V was clipped by 6 bases and J by 7 bases, with 11 bases between them. The CDR3 sequence: CASSPLGNTQYF. CDR3 nucleotide sequence: TGTGCCAGTAGCCCACTGGGTAATACGCAGTATTTT.

This clone was found once. The chain recombines TRBV19 with TRBJ2-7; 9 nucleotides line up with TRBD2. Germline values: CDR1 LNHDA, CDR2 SQIVND (reference sequence). CDR3 size: 14 residues. The ends lost 4 bases at V and 1 base at J; junction bases unmatched: 2. The CDR3 reads CASSTGLASYEQYF. The DNA of the CDR3 is TGTGCCAGTAGTACCGGACTAGCGTCCTACGAGCAGTACTTC.

The chain uses TRBV5-1 and TRBJ1-5; 8 positions match TRBD1. The V segment lost 0 bases and the J segment 6 bases; nucleotides outside the gene matches: 11. Germline V CDR1 and CDR2: SGHRS, YFSETQ. The CDR3 sequence is 17 residues long. The CDR3 is CASSLGPQTGEIQPQHF. The CDR3 DNA reads TGCGCCAGCAGCTTGGGCCCCCAGACAGGGGAAATTCAGCCCCAGCATTTT.